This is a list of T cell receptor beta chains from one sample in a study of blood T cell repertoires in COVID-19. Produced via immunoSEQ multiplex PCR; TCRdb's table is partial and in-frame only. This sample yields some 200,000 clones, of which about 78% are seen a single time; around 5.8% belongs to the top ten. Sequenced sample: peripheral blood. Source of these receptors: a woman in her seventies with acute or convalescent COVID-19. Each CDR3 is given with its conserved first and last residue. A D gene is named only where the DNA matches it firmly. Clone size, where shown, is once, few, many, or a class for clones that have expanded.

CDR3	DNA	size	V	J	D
CASSQGSGAYNEQFF	TGTGCCAGCAGCCAAGGCAGCGGGGCCTACAATGAGCAGTTCTTC	-	TRBV4-2	TRBJ2-1	TRBD2
CASSRSGTDSYEQYF	TGTGCCAGCAGCCGTTCCGGGACAGACTCCTACGAGCAGTACTTC	few	TRBV7-2	TRBJ2-7	TRBD1
CASSFAGVSQETQYF	TGTGCCAGTAGTTTTGCGGGAGTGAGCCAAGAGACCCAGTACTTC	-	TRBV19	TRBJ2-5	TRBD2
CASSLTGLATEAFF	TGCGCCAGCAGTCTGACAGGGTTGGCCACTGAAGCTTTCTTT	-	TRBV5-1	TRBJ1-1	TRBD1
CASSLVGGVGQPQHF	TGTGCCAGCAGCTTAGTCGGAGGGGTAGGTCAGCCCCAGCATTTT	-	TRBV7-2	TRBJ1-5	-
CASSEWQGAATNEKLFF	TGTGCCAGCAGTGAATGGCAGGGGGCAGCAACTAATGAAAAACTGTTTTTT	-	TRBV25-1	TRBJ1-4	TRBD1
CASSEGNTEAFF	TGTGCCAGCAGCGAGGGGAACACTGAAGCTTTCTTT	few	TRBV28	TRBJ1-1	-
CAWSVSGGGYEQYF	TGTGCCTGGAGTGTAAGTGGGGGGGGGTACGAGCAGTACTTC	-	TRBV30	TRBJ2-7	TRBD2
CASSLEPGASGDPSYNEQFF	TGTGCCAGCAGTTTAGAGCCTGGGGCTAGCGGAGACCCCTCCTACAATGAGCAGTTCTTC	-	TRBV28	TRBJ2-1	TRBD2
CASRPRDRPNSPLHF	TGTGCCAGCAGGCCTCGGGACAGGCCAAATTCACCCCTCCACTTT	-	TRBV28	TRBJ1-6	TRBD1
CASSGGEYTEAFF	TGTGCCAGCAGTGGAGGGGAGTACACTGAAGCTTTCTTT	-	TRBV27	TRBJ1-1	-
CSVEGGPSGRSWADTQYF	TGCAGCGTTGAAGGGGGGCCTAGCGGGAGGTCTTGGGCAGATACGCAGTATTTT	-	TRBV29-1	TRBJ2-3	TRBD2
CASSLVSGSGNTIYF	TGTGCCAGCAGCTTGGTATCAGGCTCTGGAAACACCATATATTTT	-	TRBV5-6	TRBJ1-3	-
CASSLTRETGELFF	TGTGCCAGCAGTCTCACCCGGGAAACCGGGGAGCTGTTTTTT	-	TRBV27	TRBJ2-2	-
CASSGTGGAFF	TGTGCCAGCAGTGGTACAGGGGGAGCTTTCTTT	few	TRBV2	TRBJ1-1	TRBD1
CATSDFRGEKLFF	TGTGCCACCAGTGATTTCAGGGGAGAAAAACTGTTTTTT	-	TRBV24-1	TRBJ1-4	-
CSVGPGGGQPQHF	TGCAGCGTTGGGCCGGGGGGTGGTCAGCCCCAGCATTTT	-	TRBV29-1	TRBJ1-5	-
CASSPRLAYEQFF	TGTGCCAGCTCACCCCGACTAGCGTATGAGCAGTTCTTC	-	TRBV18	TRBJ2-1	TRBD2
CATNRVSGANVLTF	TGTGCCACCAACAGGGTTTCGGGGGCCAACGTCCTGACTTTC	-	TRBV28	TRBJ2-6	-
CATSDLRGNEQYF	TGTGCCACCAGTGATTTAAGGGGGAACGAGCAGTACTTC	-	TRBV24-1	TRBJ2-7	-
CASSPRTGSTDTQYF	TGTGCCAGCAGCCCCCGGACAGGGAGCACAGATACGCAGTATTTT	-	TRBV7-2	TRBJ2-3	TRBD1
CASSYSRWRYEQYF	TGTGCCAGCAGTTACTCTCGCTGGAGATACGAGCAGTACTTC	-	TRBV6-5	TRBJ2-7	-
CASSRAGTIRNEQFF	TGTGCCAGTAGTAGGGCCGGGACTATACGCAATGAGCAGTTCTTC	-	TRBV19	TRBJ2-1	TRBD2
CASNLGLAGFGDREQFF	TGTGCCAGCAACTTGGGACTAGCGGGATTTGGCGACAGGGAGCAGTTCTTC	-	TRBV7-2	TRBJ2-1	TRBD2
CASSVDSGNRGELFF	TGTGCCAGCAGTGTAGACAGCGGGAACCGCGGGGAGCTGTTTTTT	few	TRBV2	TRBJ2-2	TRBD2
CASSQVNYGYTF	TGTGCCAGCAGTCAGGTGAACTATGGCTACACCTTC	-	TRBV28	TRBJ1-2	-
CASSEPFSGTSGRDEQFF	TGCGCCAGCAGTGAGCCTTTTTCCGGGACTAGCGGGAGGGATGAGCAGTTCTTC	-	TRBV10-2	TRBJ2-1	TRBD2
CASSVSIPTKLDFF	TGTGCCAGCAGTGTTTCCATCCCGACCAAGCTAGATTTCTTT	-	TRBV25-1	TRBJ1-1	-
CASSLDGSGIEQYF	TGCGCCAGCAGCTTGGATGGTAGCGGGATCGAGCAGTACTTC	-	TRBV5-1	TRBJ2-7	TRBD2
CASSRSSDTDTQYF	TGTGCCAGCAGCAGATCTAGCGATACAGATACGCAGTATTTT	-	TRBV7-9	TRBJ2-3	-
CASSPISNEQYF	TGTGCCAGCAGTCCAATTTCTAACGAGCAGTACTTC	-	TRBV3-1/TRBV3-2	TRBJ2-7	-
CATSRGGGENKETQYF	TGTGCCACCAGCAGAGGGGGCGGGGAAAATAAAGAGACCCAGTACTTC	-	TRBV15	TRBJ2-5	-
CAISDSGQNEQFF	TGTGCCATCAGTGATTCAGGGCAAAATGAGCAGTTCTTC	-	TRBV10-3	TRBJ2-1	-
CASSVTATNYGYTF	TGTGCCAGTAGTGTGACAGCGACTAACTATGGCTACACCTTC	few	TRBV19	TRBJ1-2	-
CSVERYREDNEQFF	TGCAGCGTTGAACGGTACCGGGAGGACAATGAGCAGTTCTTC	few	TRBV29-1	TRBJ2-1	TRBD2
CATSEARGPGETQYF	TGTGCCACCAGTGAGGCTAGGGGGCCGGGAGAGACCCAGTACTTC	-	TRBV24-1	TRBJ2-5	TRBD1
CATSDHGVGEGQQYF	TGTGCCACCAGTGATCACGGGGTTGGGGAGGGCCAGCAGTACTTC	-	TRBV24-1	TRBJ2-7	TRBD2
CSVGASGSYEQYF	TGCAGCGTTGGGGCTAGCGGGAGCTACGAGCAGTACTTC	few	TRBV29-1	TRBJ2-7	TRBD2
CASSPPGQGNTEAFF	TGTGCCAGCAGTCCTCCGGGACAGGGGAACACTGAAGCTTTCTTT	-	TRBV28	TRBJ1-1	TRBD1
CASSPGQRQSTYEQYF	TGTGCCAGCAGCCCGGGACAGCGCCAGTCGACCTACGAGCAGTACTTC	few	TRBV7-9	TRBJ2-7	TRBD1
CASSSYTDTQYF	TGTGCCAGCAGTTCCTACACAGATACGCAGTATTTT	-	TRBV27	TRBJ2-3	-
CASRAQKGYEQFF	TGTGCCAGCAGAGCACAAAAGGGGTATGAGCAGTTCTTC	-	TRBV2	TRBJ2-1	-
CASRYILAGGSTDTQYF	TGCGCCAGCAGATATATACTAGCGGGAGGGAGCACAGATACGCAGTATTTT	-	TRBV5-1	TRBJ2-3	TRBD2
CASSLDLSPYNEQFF	TGTGCCAGCAGCTTGGACCTATCCCCCTACAATGAGCAGTTCTTC	-	TRBV5-4	TRBJ2-1	-
CASSLTSALGEQFF	TGTGCCAGCAGCTTAACTAGCGCCCTAGGGGAGCAGTTCTTC	-	TRBV7-3	TRBJ2-1	-
CASRFLRAEAFF	TGTGCCAGCAGGTTCCTGAGGGCTGAAGCTTTCTTT	-	TRBV2	TRBJ1-1	-
CASSQRGRPRVLTF	TGTGCCAGCAGCCAAAGGGGTAGGCCGAGAGTCCTGACTTTC	-	TRBV14	TRBJ2-6	-
CASGLQSGEQNYGYTF	TGTGCTAGTGGCCTCCAATCCGGGGAGCAGAACTATGGCTACACCTTC	-	TRBV12-5	TRBJ1-2	-
CASSFLRGLGMNTEAFF	TGTGCCAGCAGTTTCCTGCGAGGGTTGGGAATGAACACTGAAGCTTTCTTT	-	TRBV28	TRBJ1-1	-
CASSQTRGTEAFF	TGTGCCAGCAGCCAAACACGGGGCACTGAAGCTTTCTTT	-	TRBV14	TRBJ1-1	-